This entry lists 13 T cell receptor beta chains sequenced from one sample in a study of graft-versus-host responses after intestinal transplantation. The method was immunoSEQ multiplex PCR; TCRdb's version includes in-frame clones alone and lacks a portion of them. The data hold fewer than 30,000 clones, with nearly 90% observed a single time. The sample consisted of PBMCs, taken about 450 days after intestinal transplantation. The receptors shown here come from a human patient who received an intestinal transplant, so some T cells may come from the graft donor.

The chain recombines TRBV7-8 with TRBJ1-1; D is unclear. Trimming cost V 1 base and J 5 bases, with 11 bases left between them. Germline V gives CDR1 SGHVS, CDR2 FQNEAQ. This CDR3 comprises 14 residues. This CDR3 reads CASSLVSGVTEAFF. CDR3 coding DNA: TGTGCCAGCAGCTTAGTGTCAGGTGTGACTGAAGCTTTCTTT.

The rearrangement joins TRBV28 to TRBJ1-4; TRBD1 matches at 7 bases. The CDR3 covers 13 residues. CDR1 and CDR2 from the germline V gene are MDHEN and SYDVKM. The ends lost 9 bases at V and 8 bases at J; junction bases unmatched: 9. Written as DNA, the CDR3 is TGTGCCAGTAGCAGGGGGTCAAGAGAAAAACTGTTTTTT. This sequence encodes CASSRGSREKLFF.

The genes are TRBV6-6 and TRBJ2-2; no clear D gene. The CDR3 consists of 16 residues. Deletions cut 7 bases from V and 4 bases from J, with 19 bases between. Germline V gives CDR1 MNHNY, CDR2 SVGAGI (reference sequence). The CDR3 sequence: CASTPMGRRGTGELFF. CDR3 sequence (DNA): TGTGCCAGCACCCCGATGGGCCGGCGAGGCACCGGGGAGCTGTTTTTT.

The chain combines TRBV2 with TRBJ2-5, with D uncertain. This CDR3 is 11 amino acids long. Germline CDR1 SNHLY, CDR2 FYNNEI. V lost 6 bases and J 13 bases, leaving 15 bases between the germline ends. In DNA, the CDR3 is TGTGCCAGCAGCGCTGACGGCCCAGGGTACTTC. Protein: CASSADGPGYF.

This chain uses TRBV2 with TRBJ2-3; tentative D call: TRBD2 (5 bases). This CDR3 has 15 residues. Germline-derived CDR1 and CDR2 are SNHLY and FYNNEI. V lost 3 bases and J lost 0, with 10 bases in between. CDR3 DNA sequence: TGTGCCAGCAGTGACGAGCGGTCTAGCACAGATACGCAGTATTTT. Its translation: CASSDERSSTDTQYF.

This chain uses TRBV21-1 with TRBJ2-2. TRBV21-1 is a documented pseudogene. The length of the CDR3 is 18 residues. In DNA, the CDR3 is TGTGCCAGCAGCATCCCCCGGGGCCAGGGCGCGAACACCGGGGAGCTGTTTTTT. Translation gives CASSIPRGQGANTGELFF.

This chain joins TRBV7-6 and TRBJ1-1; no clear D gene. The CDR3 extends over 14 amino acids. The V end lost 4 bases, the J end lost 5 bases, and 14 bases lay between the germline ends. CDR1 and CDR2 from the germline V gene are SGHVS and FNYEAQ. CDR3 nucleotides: TGTGCCAGCAGCTCTTCGAGAATTTGGACTGAAGCTTTCTTT. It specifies CASSSSRIWTEAFF.

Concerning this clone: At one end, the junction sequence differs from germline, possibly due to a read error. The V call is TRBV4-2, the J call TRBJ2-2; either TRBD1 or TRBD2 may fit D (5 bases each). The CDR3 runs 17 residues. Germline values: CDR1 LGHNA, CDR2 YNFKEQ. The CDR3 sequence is CASSQDHGARPPGELSF. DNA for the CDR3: TGTGCCAGCAGCCAAGATCACGGGGCGAGACCCCCCGGGGAGCTGTCTTTT.

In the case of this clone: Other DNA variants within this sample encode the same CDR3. The CDR3 bases are TGTGCCTGGAGGTTGTCCGGGGGGGCGCGTTACAACGAGCAGTACTTC. Translated: CAWRLSGGARYNEQYF. This rearrangement joins TRBV30 to TRBJ2-7; 8 bases fit TRBD2. The CDR3 has 16 amino acids. Germline CDR1 GTSNPN, CDR2 SVGIG (reference sequence). The V segment lost 3 bases and the J segment 5 bases; nucleotides outside the gene matches: 15.

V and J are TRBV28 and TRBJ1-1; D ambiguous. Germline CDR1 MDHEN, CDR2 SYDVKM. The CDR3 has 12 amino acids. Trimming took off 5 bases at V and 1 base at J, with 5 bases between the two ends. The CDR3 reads CASSQWNTEAFF. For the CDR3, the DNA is TGTGCCAGCAGTCAATGGAACACTGAAGCTTTCTTT.

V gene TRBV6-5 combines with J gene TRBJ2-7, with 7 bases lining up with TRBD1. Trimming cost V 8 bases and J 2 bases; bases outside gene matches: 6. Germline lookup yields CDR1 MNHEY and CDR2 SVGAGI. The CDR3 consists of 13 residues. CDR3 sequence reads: CASANRGPYEQYF. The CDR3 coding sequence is TGTGCCAGCGCCAACAGGGGCCCCTACGAGCAGTACTTC.

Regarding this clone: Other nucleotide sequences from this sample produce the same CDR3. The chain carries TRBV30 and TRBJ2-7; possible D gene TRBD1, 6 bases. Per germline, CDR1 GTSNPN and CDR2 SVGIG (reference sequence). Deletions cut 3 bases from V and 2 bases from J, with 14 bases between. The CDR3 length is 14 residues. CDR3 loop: CAWSPGDTPYEQYF. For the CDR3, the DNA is TGTGCCTGGAGCCCAGGGGACACTCCCTACGAGCAGTACTTC.

This CDR3 is CASSQGSGTGTFYGYTF. DNA of the CDR3: TGCGCCAGCAGCCAAGGCTCCGGGACAGGGACCTTCTATGGCTACACCTTC. The rearrangement uses TRBV4-3 and TRBJ1-2; 9 bases line up with TRBD1. CDR1 LGHNA and CDR2 YSLEER come from the germline V gene. V was clipped by 1 base and J by 4 bases; unmatched bases: 10. The CDR3 covers 17 residues.